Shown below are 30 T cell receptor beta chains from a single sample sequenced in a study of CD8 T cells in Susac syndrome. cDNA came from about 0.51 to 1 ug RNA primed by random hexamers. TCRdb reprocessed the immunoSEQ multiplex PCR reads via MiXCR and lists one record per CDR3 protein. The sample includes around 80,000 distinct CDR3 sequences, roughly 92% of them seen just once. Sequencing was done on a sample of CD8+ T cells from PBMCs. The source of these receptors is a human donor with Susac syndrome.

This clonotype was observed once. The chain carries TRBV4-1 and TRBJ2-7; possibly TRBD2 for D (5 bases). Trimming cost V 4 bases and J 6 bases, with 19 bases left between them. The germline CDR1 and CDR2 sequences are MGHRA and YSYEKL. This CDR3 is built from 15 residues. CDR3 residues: CASSPDSSPPLEQYF. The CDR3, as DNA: TGCGCCAGCAGCCCGGACTCCTCGCCCCCTCTCGAGCAGTACTTC.

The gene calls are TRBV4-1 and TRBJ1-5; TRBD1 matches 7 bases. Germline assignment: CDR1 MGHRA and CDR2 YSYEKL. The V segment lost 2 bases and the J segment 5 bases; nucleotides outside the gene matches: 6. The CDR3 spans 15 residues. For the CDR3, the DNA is TGCGCCAGCAGCCAAAGGACAGGTCCCGATCAGCCCCAGCATTTT. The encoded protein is CASSQRTGPDQPQHF.

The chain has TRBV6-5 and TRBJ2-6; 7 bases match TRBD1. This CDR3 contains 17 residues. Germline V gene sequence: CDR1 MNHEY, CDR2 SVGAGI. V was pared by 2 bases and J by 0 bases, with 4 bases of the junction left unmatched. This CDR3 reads CASSYGTVSSGANVLTF. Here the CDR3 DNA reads TGTGCCAGCAGTTACGGGACAGTGAGCTCTGGGGCCAACGTCCTGACTTTC.

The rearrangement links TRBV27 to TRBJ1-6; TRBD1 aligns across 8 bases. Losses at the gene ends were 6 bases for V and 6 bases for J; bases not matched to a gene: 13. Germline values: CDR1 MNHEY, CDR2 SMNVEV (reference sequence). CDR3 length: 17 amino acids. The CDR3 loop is CASRTRIRDRSNSPLHF. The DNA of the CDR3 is TGTGCCAGCAGAACACGAATACGGGACAGGTCTAATTCACCCCTCCACTTT.

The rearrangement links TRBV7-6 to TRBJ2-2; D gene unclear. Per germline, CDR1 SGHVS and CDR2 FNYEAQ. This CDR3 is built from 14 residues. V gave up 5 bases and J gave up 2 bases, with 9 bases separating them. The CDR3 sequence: CASSARINTGELFF. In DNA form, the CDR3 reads TGTGCCAGCAGCGCCAGGATCAACACCGGGGAGCTGTTTTTT.

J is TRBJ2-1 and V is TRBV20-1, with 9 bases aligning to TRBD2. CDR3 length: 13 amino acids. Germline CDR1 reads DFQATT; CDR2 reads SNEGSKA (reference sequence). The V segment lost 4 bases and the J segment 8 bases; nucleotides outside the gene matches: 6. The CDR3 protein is CSAIPRGGDEQFF. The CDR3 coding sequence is TGCAGTGCTATCCCGCGGGGGGGGGATGAGCAGTTCTTC.

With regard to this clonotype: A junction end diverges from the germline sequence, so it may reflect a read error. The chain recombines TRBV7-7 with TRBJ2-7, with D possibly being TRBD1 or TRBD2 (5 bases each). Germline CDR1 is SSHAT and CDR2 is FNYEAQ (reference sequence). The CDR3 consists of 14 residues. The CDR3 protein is CASSLSGAEDEQYF. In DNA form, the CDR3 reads TGTGCTAGCAGCTTATCCGGGGCGGAGGACGAGCAGTACTTC.

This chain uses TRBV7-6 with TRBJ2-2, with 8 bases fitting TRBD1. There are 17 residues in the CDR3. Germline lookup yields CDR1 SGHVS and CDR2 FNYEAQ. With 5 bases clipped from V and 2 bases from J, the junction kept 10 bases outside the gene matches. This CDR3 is CASSHPSAGGNTGELFF. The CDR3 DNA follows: TGTGCCAGCAGCCACCCATCGGCAGGGGGCAACACCGGGGAGCTGTTTTTT.

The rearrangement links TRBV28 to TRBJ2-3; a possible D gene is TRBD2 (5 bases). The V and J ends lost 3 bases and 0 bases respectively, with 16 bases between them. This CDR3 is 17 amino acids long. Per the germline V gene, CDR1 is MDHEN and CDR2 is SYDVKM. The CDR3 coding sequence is TGTGCCAGCAGTTTCCCACCTAACGGGATAAGCACAGATACGCAGTATTTT. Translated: CASSFPPNGISTDTQYF.

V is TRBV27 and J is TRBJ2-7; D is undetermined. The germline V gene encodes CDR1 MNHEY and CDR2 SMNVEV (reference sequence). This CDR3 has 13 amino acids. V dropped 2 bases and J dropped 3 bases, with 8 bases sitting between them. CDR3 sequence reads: CASSLKQSYEQYF. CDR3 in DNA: TGTGCCAGCAGTTTAAAACAGAGCTACGAGCAGTACTTC.

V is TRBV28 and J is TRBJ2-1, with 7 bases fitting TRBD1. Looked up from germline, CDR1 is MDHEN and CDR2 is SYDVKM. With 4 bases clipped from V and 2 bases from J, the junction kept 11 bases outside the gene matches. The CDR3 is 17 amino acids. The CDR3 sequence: CASSSPYGTDAYNEQFF. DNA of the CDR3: TGTGCCAGCAGTTCCCCGTACGGGACAGACGCCTACAATGAGCAGTTCTTC. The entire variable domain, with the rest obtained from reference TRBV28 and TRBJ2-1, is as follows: DVKVTQSSRYLVKRTGEKVFLECVQDMDHENMFWYRQDPGLGLRLIYFSYDVKMKEKGDIPEGYSVSREKKERFSLILESASTNQTSMYLCASSSPYGTDAYNEQFFGPGTRLTVL.

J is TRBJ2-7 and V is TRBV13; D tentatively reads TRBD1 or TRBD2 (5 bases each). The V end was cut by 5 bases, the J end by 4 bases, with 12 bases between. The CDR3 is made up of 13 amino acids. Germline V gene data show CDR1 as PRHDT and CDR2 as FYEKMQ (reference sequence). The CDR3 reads CASSGDQGYEQYF. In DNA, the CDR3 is TGTGCCAGCAGCGGGGACCAGGGATACGAGCAGTACTTC. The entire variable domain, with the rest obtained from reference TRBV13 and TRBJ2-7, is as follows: AAGVIQSPRHLIKEKRETATLKCYPIPRHDTVYWYQQGPGQDPQFLISFYEKMQSDKGSIPDRFSAQQFSDYHSELNMSSLELGDSALYFCASSGDQGYEQYFGPGTRLTVT.

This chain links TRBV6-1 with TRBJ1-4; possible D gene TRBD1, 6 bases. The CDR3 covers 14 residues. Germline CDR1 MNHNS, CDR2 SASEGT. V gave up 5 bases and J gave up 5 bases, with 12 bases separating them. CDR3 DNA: TGTGCCAGCAGTCCACAGGGCGACAATGAAAAACTGTTTTTT. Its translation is CASSPQGDNEKLFF.

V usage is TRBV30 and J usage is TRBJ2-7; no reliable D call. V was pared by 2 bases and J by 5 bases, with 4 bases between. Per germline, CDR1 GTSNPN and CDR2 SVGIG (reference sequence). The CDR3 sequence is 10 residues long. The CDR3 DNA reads TGTGCCTGGAGTAGGGACGAGCAGTACTTC. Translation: CAWSRDEQYF.

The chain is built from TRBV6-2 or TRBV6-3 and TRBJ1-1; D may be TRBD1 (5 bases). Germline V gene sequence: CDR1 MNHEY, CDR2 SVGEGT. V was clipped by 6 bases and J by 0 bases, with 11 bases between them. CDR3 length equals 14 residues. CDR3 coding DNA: TGTGCCAGCAGCAATAGACAGATGAACACTGAAGCTTTCTTT. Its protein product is CASSNRQMNTEAFF.

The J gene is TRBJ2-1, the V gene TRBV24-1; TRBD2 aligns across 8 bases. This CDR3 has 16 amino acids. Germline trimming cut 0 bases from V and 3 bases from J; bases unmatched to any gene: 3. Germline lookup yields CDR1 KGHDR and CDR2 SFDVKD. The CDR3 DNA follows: TGTGCCACCAGTGATTTGCGAGCGGGGGTCTACAATGAGCAGTTCTTC. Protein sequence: CATSDLRAGVYNEQFF.

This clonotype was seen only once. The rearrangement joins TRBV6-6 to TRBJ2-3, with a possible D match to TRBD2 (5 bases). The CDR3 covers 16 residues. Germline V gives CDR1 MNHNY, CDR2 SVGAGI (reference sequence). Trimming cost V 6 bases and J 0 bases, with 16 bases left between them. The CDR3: CASRHPERKSTDTQYF. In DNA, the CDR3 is TGTGCCAGCAGACATCCCGAGCGGAAAAGCACAGATACGCAGTATTTT.

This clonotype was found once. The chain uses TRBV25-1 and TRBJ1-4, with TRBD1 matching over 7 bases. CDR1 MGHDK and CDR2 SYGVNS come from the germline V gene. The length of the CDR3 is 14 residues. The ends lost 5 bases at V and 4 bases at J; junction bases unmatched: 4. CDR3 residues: CASSTGAVNEKLFF. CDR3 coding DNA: TGTGCCAGCAGTACAGGGGCAGTTAATGAAAAACTGTTTTTT.

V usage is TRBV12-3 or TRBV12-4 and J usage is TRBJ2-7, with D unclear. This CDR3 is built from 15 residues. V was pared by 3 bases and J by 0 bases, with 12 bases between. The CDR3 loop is CASSFTPRSSYEQYF. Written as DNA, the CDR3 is TGTGCCAGCAGTTTTACCCCCCGAAGCTCCTACGAGCAGTACTTC.

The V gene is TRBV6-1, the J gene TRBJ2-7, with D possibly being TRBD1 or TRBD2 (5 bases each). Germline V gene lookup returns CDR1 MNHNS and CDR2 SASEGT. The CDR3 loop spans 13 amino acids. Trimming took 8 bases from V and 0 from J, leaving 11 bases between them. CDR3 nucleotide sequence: TGTGCCAGCGGTGGGGGAATCTCCTACGAGCAGTACTTC. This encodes CASGGGISYEQYF.

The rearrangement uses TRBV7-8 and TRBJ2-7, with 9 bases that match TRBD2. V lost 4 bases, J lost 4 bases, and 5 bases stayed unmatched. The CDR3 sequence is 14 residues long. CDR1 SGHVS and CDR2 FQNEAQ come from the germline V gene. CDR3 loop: CASSYSGRTYEQYF. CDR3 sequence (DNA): TGTGCCAGCAGCTATAGCGGGAGAACGTACGAGCAGTACTTC. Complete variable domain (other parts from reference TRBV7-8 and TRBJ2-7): GAGVSQSPRYKVAKRGQDVALRCDPISGHVSLFWYQQALGQGPEFLTYFQNEAQLDKSGLPSDRFFAERPEGSVSTLKIQRTQQEDSAVYLCASSYSGRTYEQYFGPGTRLTVT.

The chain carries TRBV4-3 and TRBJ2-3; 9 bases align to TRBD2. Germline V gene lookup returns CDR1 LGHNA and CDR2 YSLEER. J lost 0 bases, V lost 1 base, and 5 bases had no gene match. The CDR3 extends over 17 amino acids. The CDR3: CASSQGLAGLSTDTQYF. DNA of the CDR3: TGCGCCAGCAGCCAAGGGCTAGCGGGACTTAGCACAGATACGCAGTATTTT.

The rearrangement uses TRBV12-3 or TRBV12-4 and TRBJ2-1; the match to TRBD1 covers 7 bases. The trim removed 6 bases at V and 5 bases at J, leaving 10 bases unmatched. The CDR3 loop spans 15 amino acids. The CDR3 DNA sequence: TGTGCCAGCAGCCCTCAGGGACAGACAGACAATGAGCAGTTCTTC. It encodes CASSPQGQTDNEQFF.

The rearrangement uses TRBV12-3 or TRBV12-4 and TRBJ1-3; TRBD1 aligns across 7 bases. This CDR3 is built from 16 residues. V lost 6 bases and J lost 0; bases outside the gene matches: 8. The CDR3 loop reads CASRQQGSPSGNTIYF. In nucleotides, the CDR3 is TGTGCCAGCAGGCAACAGGGGTCCCCCTCTGGAAACACCATATATTTT.

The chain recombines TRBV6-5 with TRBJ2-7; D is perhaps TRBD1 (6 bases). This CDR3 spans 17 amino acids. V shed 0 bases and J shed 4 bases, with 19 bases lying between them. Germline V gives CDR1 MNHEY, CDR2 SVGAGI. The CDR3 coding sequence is TGTGCCAGCAGTTACTCTCATCTAGTCGGGACATCTTACGAGCAGTACTTC. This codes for CASSYSHLVGTSYEQYF.

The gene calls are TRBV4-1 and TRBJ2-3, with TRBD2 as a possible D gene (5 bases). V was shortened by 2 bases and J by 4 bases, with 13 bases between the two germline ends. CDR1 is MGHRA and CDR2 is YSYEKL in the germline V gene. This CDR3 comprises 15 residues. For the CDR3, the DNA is TGCGCCAGCAGCCAAACTAGTTACCCCCCAGATACGCAGTATTTT. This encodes CASSQTSYPPDTQYF.

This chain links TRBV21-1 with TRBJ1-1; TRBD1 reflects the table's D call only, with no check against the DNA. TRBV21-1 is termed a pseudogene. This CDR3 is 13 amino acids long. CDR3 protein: CASRTGTGFTAFF. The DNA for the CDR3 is TGTGCCAGCAGGACGGGGACAGGGTTCACAGCTTTCTTT.

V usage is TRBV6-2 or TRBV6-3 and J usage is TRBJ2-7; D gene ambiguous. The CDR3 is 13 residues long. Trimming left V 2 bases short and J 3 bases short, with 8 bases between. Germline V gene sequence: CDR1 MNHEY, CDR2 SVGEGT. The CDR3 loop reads CASSYRPSYEQYF. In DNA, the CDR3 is TGTGCCAGCAGTTACCGTCCTAGCTACGAGCAGTACTTC.

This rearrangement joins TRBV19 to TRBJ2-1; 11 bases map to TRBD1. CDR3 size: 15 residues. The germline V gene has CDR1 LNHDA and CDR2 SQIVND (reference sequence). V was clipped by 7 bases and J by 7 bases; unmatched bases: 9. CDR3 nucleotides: TGTGCCAGTAACAGACCGGGACAGGGGGTAAATGAGCAGTTCTTC. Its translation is CASNRPGQGVNEQFF.

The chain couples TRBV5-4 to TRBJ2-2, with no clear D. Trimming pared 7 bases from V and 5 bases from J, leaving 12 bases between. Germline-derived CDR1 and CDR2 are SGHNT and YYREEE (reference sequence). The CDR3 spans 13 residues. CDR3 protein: CASGSRTTGELFF. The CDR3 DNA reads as TGTGCCAGCGGCAGCCGAACGACCGGGGAGCTGTTTTTT.